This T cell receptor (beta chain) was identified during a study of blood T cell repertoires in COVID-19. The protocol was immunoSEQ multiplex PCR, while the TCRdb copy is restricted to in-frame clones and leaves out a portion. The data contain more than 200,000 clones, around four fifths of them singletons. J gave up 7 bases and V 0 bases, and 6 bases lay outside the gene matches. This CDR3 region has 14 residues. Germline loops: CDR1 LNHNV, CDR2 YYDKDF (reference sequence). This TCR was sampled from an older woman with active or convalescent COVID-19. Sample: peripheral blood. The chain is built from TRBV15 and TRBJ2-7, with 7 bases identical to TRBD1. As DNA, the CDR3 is TGTGCCACCAGCAGAGACCCGACAGGGTGGGAGCAGTACTTC. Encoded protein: CATSRDPTGWEQYF. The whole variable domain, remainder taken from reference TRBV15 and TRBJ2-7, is DAMVIQNPRYQVTQFGKPVTLSCSQTLNHNVMYWYQQKSSQAPKLLFHYYDKDFNNEADTPDNFQSRRPNTSFCFLDIRSPGLGDTAMYLCATSRDPTGWEQYFGPGTRLTVT.